Listed below are T cell receptor beta chains from one sample, sequenced in a study of T cell responses to AZD1222 COVID-19 vaccine. Sequencing used immunoSEQ multiplex PCR; TCRdb keeps in-frame clones, though not all of them. The sample has 100,000 or so clones; 85% to 90% are singletons. The sample was peripheral blood, taken on day 0 of AZD1222 vaccination. These receptors were taken from an adult in good health. Both conserved end residues are part of each CDR3. The order of the fields is clone size, J gene, V gene, D gene, CDR3 protein, CDR3 DNA. D genes are given only for firm matches. Clone size is not always given. Where it is, it says once, few, many or a class for expanded clones.

NA | TRBJ2-2 | TRBV9 | TRBD2 | CASSVELAVNTGELFF | TGTGCCAGCAGCGTAGAACTAGCGGTGAACACCGGGGAGCTGTTTTTT
NA | TRBJ1-5 | TRBV15 | NA | CATSRDKGLNQPQHF | TGTGCCACCAGCAGAGACAAGGGGTTAAATCAGCCCCAGCATTTT
NA | TRBJ2-7 | TRBV3-1/TRBV3-2 | TRBD1 | CASSQGQGASLYEQYF | TGTGCCAGCAGCCAGGGACAGGGGGCGAGTTTGTACGAGCAGTACTTC
NA | TRBJ1-5 | TRBV4-3 | TRBD1 | CASSLDRNQPQHF | TGCGCCAGCAGCCTGGACAGGAATCAGCCCCAGCATTTT
NA | TRBJ2-3 | TRBV20-1 | NA | CSAIITGTLF | TGCAGTGCTATCATCACCGGGACCCTTTTT
NA | TRBJ2-2 | TRBV12-3/TRBV12-4 | NA | CASSFRTGELFF | TGTGCCAGCAGTTTCCGGACCGGGGAGCTGTTTTTT
NA | TRBJ1-1 | TRBV2 | NA | CASSERGGAFF | TGTGCCAGCAGTGAAAGGGGAGGAGCTTTCTTT
once | TRBJ1-4 | TRBV5-1 | TRBD1 | CASSPQGSFRSNEKLFF | TGCGCCAGCAGCCCACAGGGGAGTTTTAGGTCTAATGAAAAACTGTTTTTT
NA | TRBJ1-1 | TRBV3-1/TRBV3-2 | NA | CASSPPGVRAWEAFF | TGTGCCAGCAGCCCCCCAGGGGTGAGGGCCTGGGAGGCTTTCTTT
NA | TRBJ2-7 | TRBV3-1/TRBV3-2 | NA | CASSQDSRGLYEQYF | TGTGCCAGCAGCCAAGACTCCAGGGGTCTCTACGAGCAGTACTTC
NA | TRBJ1-1 | TRBV5-1 | NA | CASSLSTGRSAEAFF | TGCGCCAGCAGCTTGAGTACAGGGCGGTCCGCTGAAGCTTTCTTT
NA | TRBJ2-2 | TRBV7-2 | TRBD2 | CASSPLAGGTVGELFF | TGTGCCAGCAGCCCCCTAGCGGGGGGGACGGTCGGGGAGCTGTTTTTT
few | TRBJ2-7 | TRBV7-8 | TRBD1 | CASSLEGGGRGEQYF | TGTGCCAGCAGCTTGGAAGGGGGCGGCCGGGGCGAGCAGTACTTC
NA | TRBJ1-2 | TRBV5-6 | NA | CASTPGTARFSTYGYTF | TGTGCCAGCACCCCTGGAACAGCTCGGTTTTCGACCTATGGCTACACCTTC
NA | TRBJ1-2 | TRBV2 | NA | CASSDGFGYTF | TGTGCCAGCAGTGACGGGTTCGGCTACACCTTC
NA | TRBJ2-3 | TRBV7-2 | NA | CASSSGGTDTQYF | TGTGCCAGCAGCTCGGGAGGCACAGATACGCAGTATTTT
NA | TRBJ2-7 | TRBV4-1 | NA | CASSQEHAYEQYF | TGCGCCAGCAGCCAAGAACATGCCTACGAGCAGTACTTC
NA | TRBJ2-3 | TRBV12-3/TRBV12-4 | NA | CASSRSSTDTQYF | TGTGCCAGCAGCCGCTCGTCCACAGATACGCAGTATTTT
NA | TRBJ1-2 | TRBV28 | TRBD1 | CASSPGGTGYNGYTF | TGTGCCAGCAGTCCCGGCGGGACAGGGTATAACGGCTACACCTTC
NA | TRBJ2-2 | TRBV9 | NA | CASSVADRAGELFF | TGTGCCAGCAGCGTAGCTGATCGGGCCGGGGAGCTGTTTTTT
NA | TRBJ2-2 | TRBV12-2 | NA | CASRPKGLPHTGELFF | TGTGCAAGTCGTCCGAAGGGACTACCTCACACCGGGGAGCTGTTTTTT
NA | TRBJ1-2 | TRBV19 | NA | CASSPGWAGYTF | TGTGCCAGTAGTCCCGGTTGGGCTGGCTACACCTTC
NA | TRBJ2-5 | TRBV2 | NA | CASRLGGPAETQYF | TGTGCCAGTAGACTTGGCGGCCCGGCAGAGACCCAGTACTTC
NA | TRBJ2-7 | TRBV5-6 | TRBD2 | CASSEWTSGSVRQYF | TGTGCCAGCAGCGAATGGACTAGCGGGAGTGTGCGGCAGTACTTC
once | TRBJ1-1 | TRBV6-1 | NA | CASSEAYSSTEAFF | TGTGCCAGCAGTGAAGCGTACTCTAGCACTGAAGCTTTCTTT
NA | TRBJ2-7 | TRBV15 | TRBD2 | CATSGGNSYEQYF | TGTGCCACCTCCGGGGGGAACTCCTACGAGCAGTACTTC
NA | TRBJ2-3 | TRBV27 | NA | CASSPPEADTQYF | TGTGCCAGCAGTCCTCCCGAGGCCGATACGCAGTATTTT
NA | TRBJ1-4 | TRBV5-6 | NA | CASGKAGSEKLFF | TGTGCCAGCGGGAAGGCGGGAAGTGAAAAACTGTTTTTT
NA | TRBJ1-2 | TRBV11-2 | NA | CASSLVTAGYGYTF | TGTGCCAGCAGCTTAGTCACGGCAGGGTATGGCTACACCTTC
NA | TRBJ1-1 | TRBV27 | NA | CASSLGTHTEAFF | TGTGCCAGCAGTTTAGGTACTCACACTGAAGCTTTCTTT
NA | TRBJ1-3 | TRBV7-8 | NA | CATSLDSNSGNTIYF | TGTGCCACCTCCTTAGACAGCAACTCTGGAAACACCATATATTTT
NA | TRBJ2-2 | TRBV18 | NA | CASSPATGELFF | TGTGCCAGCTCACCGGCAACCGGGGAGCTGTTTTTT
few | TRBJ2-3 | TRBV6-6 | NA | CASARGRGTDTQYF | TGTGCCAGCGCGAGGGGACGGGGCACAGATACGCAGTATTTT
NA | TRBJ2-2 | TRBV11-2 | NA | CASSLVGLRNGELFF | TGTGCCAGCAGCTTAGTGGGGTTGAGGAACGGGGAGCTGTTTTTT
NA | TRBJ2-5 | TRBV19 | NA | CASSNGQGSETQYF | TGTGCCAGTAGTAACGGCCAGGGCAGTGAGACCCAGTACTTC
NA | TRBJ2-5 | TRBV7-6 | TRBD2 | CASTIAGGIQETQYF | TGTGCCAGCACCATAGCGGGGGGAATCCAAGAGACCCAGTACTTC
NA | TRBJ2-2 | TRBV7-2 | NA | CASSRGGGGNTGELFF | TGTGCCAGCAGCAGGGGGGGCGGAGGGAACACCGGGGAGCTGTTTTTT
NA | TRBJ1-2 | TRBV19 | NA | CASSPQGTGYTF | TGTGCCAGTAGCCCACAGGGTACTGGCTACACCTTC
NA | TRBJ2-1 | TRBV18 | NA | CASSPSEGSYNEQFF | TGTGCCAGCTCACCAAGTGAGGGATCCTACAATGAGCAGTTCTTC
NA | TRBJ1-5 | TRBV2 | NA | CASSLDRAYSNQPQHF | TGTGCCAGCAGTTTGGACAGAGCTTATAGCAATCAGCCCCAGCATTTT
NA | TRBJ1-2 | TRBV2 | NA | CASIPGPSGYTF | TGTGCCAGCATCCCAGGGCCTTCTGGCTACACCTTC
NA | TRBJ2-7 | TRBV4-1 | NA | CASSPAETVSYEQYF | TGCGCCAGCAGCCCCGCGGAGACGGTATCCTACGAGCAGTACTTC
NA | TRBJ1-2 | TRBV10-3 | NA | CATEHSAGYGYTF | TGTGCCACAGAACATTCCGCGGGGTATGGCTACACCTTC
once | TRBJ1-3 | TRBV6-5 | TRBD1 | CASRRTGAGNTIYF | TGTGCCAGCCGGCGGACAGGGGCTGGAAACACCATATATTTT
NA | TRBJ1-2 | TRBV19 | NA | CATKGHGYTF | TGTGCCACGAAGGGGCACGGCTACACCTTC
NA | TRBJ1-5 | TRBV19 | TRBD1 | CASNPLGGSNQPQHF | TGTGCCAGTAACCCCCTAGGGGGCAGCAATCAGCCCCAGCATTTT
NA | TRBJ1-6 | TRBV2 | NA | CASKPGLTRNSPLHF | TGTGCCAGCAAGCCGGGCTTAACACGAAATTCACCCCTCCACTTT
NA | TRBJ2-7 | TRBV5-4 | NA | CASSPVGGEQYF | TGTGCCAGCAGCCCGGTGGGTGGCGAGCAGTACTTC
NA | TRBJ1-1 | TRBV27 | NA | CASSLLGGTEAFF | TGTGCCAGCAGTTTATTGGGGGGCACTGAAGCTTTCTTT
NA | TRBJ2-7 | TRBV5-1 | NA | CASSPVVSDEQYF | TGCGCCAGCAGCCCGGTGGTCTCTGACGAGCAGTACTTC
once | TRBJ2-1 | TRBV10-3 | NA | CAISESGSYNEQFF | TGTGCCATCAGTGAGTCAGGCTCCTACAATGAGCAGTTCTTC
NA | TRBJ1-1 | TRBV19 | NA | CASSVREIYRDVEAFF | TGTGCCAGTAGTGTACGGGAGATTTACAGGGACGTCGAAGCTTTCTTT
NA | TRBJ2-7 | TRBV28 | NA | CASRPPGGSSYEQYF | TGTGCCAGCAGACCTCCCGGGGGTAGCTCCTACGAGCAGTACTTC
few | TRBJ1-1 | TRBV11-1 | TRBD1 | CASSLGGGAGGTEAFF | TGTGCCAGCAGCTTAGGGGGAGGTGCAGGGGGCACTGAAGCTTTCTTT
NA | TRBJ2-2 | TRBV2 | NA | CASRYRNTNTGELFF | TGTGCCAGCAGATACAGGAACACGAACACCGGGGAGCTGTTTTTT